This T cell receptor beta chain was sequenced during a study of blood T cell repertoires in COVID-19. The V gene's germline CDR1 is GTSNPN and CDR2 SVGIG (reference sequence). The CDR3 spans 12 residues. The V end was cut by 5 bases, the J end by 3 bases, with 11 bases between. Living in 20 to 30 US areas, the participants were between roughly 18 and 95 years of age. Generated by immunoSEQ multiplex PCR, the TCRdb table keeps only in-frame clones and is missing some. The repertoire has 130,000 to 150,000 clones, 85% to 90% of them found once; the top ten carry around 11%. The J gene is TRBJ2-7, the V gene TRBV30, with D possibly being TRBD2 (6 bases). The origin of this receptor is a man in his 60s who had recovered from COVID-19. Source material: PBMCs or T cells enriched from blood (not recorded which). This CDR3 is CAWSGLNYEQYF. DNA for the CDR3: TGTGCCTGGTCGGGACTCAACTACGAGCAGTACTTC. Variable domain in full (rest from reference TRBV30 and TRBJ2-7): SQTIHQWPATLVQPVGSPLSLECTVEGTSNPNLYWYRQAAGRGLQLLFYSVGIGQISSEVPQNLSASRPQDRQFILSSKKLLLSDSGFYLCAWSGLNYEQYFGPGTRLTVT.